The source of this T cell receptor (beta chain) is a study of blood T cell repertoires in COVID-19 (dated by TCRdb to about 2020). About the full investigation: Samples from collaborators originated in the United States, Italy and Spain and spanned both the acute and convalescent phases of COVID-19. The dataset comprised deeply sampled blood TCRbeta repertoires from subjects exposed to, actively infected with, or recovered from COVID-19. HLA class I and class II types, where available, came from metadata supplied by the sample provider rather than from assay-based typing. Samples were obtained from the ongoing ImmuneRACE study (first 160 participants) and from some 1,200 subjects provided by 6 global collaborators. The repertoires were released in a freely available public database intended as a resource for research on the immune response to SARS-CoV-2. The material from the prospective study consisted of cDNA or gDNA derived from T cells, B-cell-depleted T cells, or PBMCs. The sample metadata nearly always contained a de-identified subject ID, COVID-19 status, age in years and sex.

What the study reported, not specific to this receptor: The quantity of clinical and demographic metadata differed by source and by participant and was supplied without curation.

As to this clone: The antigen it recognizes is unknown. It has no much larger one-base neighbor in the sample; base qualities were not kept.

Participants in the prospective study were aged about 18 to 95 years, lived in 24 United States geographic areas, and enrolled through a virtual design. To assign participants to cohorts, the prospective study relied on clinical history that participants themselves reported in a screening survey and a study questionnaire. In the prospective study, whole blood, serum and a nasopharyngeal or oropharyngeal swab were collected from each participant by mobile phlebotomists. Participants in the prospective study had the option to provide additional blood draws and questionnaires over an approximately 2-month period. Before DNA extraction, prospective study blood samples were shipped either frozen or at room temperature. The CDR3 sequence holds 15 residues, the cysteine and phenylalanine included. CDR3 DNA is the only sequence kept; it has 45 bases, read in frame from the first base. Reading the germline V gene (reference sequence) gives CDR1 MNHEY and CDR2 SMNVEV. Trimming removed 5 bases from V and 0 bases from J, leaving 12 bases between the germline ends.

TCRbeta CDR3 regions were amplified from genomic DNA by means of the immunoSEQ Assay, a bias-controlled multiplex PCR. As for how the authors treated the data: Nucleated cell counts per sample were estimated from amplification of reference gene primers within the assay. To quantify the absolute abundance of each unique TCRbeta CDR3 rearrangement, sequence reads were collapsed and filtered. For each sample, productive Simpson clonality was calculated as the square root of Simpson's diversity index over productive rearrangements. What TCRdb holds here is the immuneACCESS table cut down to in-frame rearrangements. Part of the clones is not present; checked against another copy, under half of the missing clones reflect an unresolved V gene, and the others are unexplained. The V and J calls and clone size come from that table; D and trimming were worked out from the DNA. Here the sample has a few hundred thousand clones; around 84% occur a single time. In total, the top ten clones hold 6.5% to 8.5% of the sample.

The sequencing input was PBMCs or T cells enriched from blood (not recorded which). The sequence joins TRBV27 to TRBJ2-3; TRBD1 is perhaps the D gene, given 6 matching bases. The receptor's source is a woman between 35 and 50 years old with acute COVID-19. The encoded CDR3 is CASSNRDISTDTQYF. The nucleotides read TGTGCCAGCAGTAACCGGGACATTAGCACAGATACGCAGTATTTT.